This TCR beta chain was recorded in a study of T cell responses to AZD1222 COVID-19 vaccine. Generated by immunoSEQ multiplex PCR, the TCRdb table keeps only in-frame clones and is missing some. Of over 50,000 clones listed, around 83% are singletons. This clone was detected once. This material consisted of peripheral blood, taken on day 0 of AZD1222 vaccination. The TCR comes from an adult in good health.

As DNA, the CDR3 is TGTGCCAGCAGCGCTAGAAGAACCGGGCCCGGGGAGCTGTTTTTT. Amino acids: CASSARRTGPGELFF. The genes are TRBV7-6 and TRBJ2-2, with D uncertain. The CDR3 length is 15 residues. Germline CDR1 SGHVS, CDR2 FNYEAQ. V was cut by 5 bases and J by 6 bases, with 16 bases left in between.